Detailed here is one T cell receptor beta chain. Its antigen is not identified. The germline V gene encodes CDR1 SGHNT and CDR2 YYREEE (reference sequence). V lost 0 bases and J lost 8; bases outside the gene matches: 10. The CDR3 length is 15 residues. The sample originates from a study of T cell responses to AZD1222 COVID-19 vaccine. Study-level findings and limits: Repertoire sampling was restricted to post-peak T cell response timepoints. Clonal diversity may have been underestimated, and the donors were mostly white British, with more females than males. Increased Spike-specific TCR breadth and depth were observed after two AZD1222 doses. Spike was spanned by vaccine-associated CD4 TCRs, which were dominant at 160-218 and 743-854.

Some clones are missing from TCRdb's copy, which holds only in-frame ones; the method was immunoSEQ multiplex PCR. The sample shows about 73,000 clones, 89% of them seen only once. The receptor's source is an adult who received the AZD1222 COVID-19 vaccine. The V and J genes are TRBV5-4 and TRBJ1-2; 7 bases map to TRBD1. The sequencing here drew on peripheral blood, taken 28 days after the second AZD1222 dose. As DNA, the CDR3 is TGTGCCAGCAGCTTGGCCCGGACAGGCGCCGCGGGCTACACCTTC. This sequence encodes CASSLARTGAAGYTF.